This T cell receptor beta chain was identified during a study of shared clonotypes between healthy human individuals. The repertoire was sequenced with immunoSEQ multiplex PCR; TCRdb's copy has only in-frame clones and lacks some. Found here are 2,100,000 or so clones, almost 96% of them singletons; the top ten hold 0.13%. Trimming left V 6 bases short and J 4 bases short, with 13 bases between. The germline V gene encodes CDR1 SGHTA and CDR2 FQGNSA. This CDR3 contains 14 residues. This chain joins TRBV7-2 and TRBJ1-3; D is perhaps TRBD1 (5 bases). This sequence was found in a man between 18 and 35 years old in good health. Sequenced input: naive CD4+ T cells sorted from blood. As for subset: CD45RA+ positively selected. The CDR3 loop reads CASSSGTAGNTIYF. The CDR3 nucleotides read TGTGCCAGCAGTTCCGGGACCGCCGGAAACACCATATATTTT.